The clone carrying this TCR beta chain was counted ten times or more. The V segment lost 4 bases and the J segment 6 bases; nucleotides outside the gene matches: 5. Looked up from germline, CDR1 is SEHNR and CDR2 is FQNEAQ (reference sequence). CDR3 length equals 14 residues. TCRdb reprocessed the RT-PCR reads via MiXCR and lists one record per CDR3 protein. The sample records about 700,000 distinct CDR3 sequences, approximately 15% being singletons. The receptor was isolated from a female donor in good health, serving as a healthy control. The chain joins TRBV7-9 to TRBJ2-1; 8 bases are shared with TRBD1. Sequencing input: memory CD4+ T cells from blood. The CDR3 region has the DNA TGTGCCAGCAGCTCGGGACAGGAGATCAATGAGCAGTTCTTC. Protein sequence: CASSSGQEINEQFF.